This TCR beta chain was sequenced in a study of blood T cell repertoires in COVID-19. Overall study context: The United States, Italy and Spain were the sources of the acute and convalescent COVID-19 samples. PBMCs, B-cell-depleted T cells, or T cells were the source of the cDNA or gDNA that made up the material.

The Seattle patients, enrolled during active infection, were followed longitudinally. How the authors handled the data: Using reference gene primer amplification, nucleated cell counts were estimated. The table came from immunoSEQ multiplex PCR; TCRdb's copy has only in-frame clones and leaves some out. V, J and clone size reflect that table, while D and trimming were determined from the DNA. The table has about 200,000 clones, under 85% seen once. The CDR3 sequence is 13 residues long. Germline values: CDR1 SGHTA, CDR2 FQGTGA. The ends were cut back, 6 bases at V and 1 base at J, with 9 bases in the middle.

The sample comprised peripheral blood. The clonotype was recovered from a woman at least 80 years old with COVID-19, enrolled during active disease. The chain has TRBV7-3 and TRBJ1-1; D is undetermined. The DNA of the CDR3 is TGTGCCAGCAGACTTGAACGGAACACTGAAGCTTTCTTT. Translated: CASRLERNTEAFF. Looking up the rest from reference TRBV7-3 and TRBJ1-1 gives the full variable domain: GAGVSQTPSNKVTEKGKYVELRCDPISGHTALYWYRQSLGQGPEFLIYFQGTGAADDSGLPNDRFFAVRPEGSVSTLKIQRTERGDSAVYLCASRLERNTEAFFGQGTRLTVV.